This section outlines one T cell receptor beta chain sequence together with its context. Antigen specificity is unknown. Libraries were prepared by immunoSEQ multiplex PCR; TCRdb keeps only in-frame clonotypes and omits some of them. The data hold some 160,000 clones, with around 90% observed a single time. The data were taken from a study of T cell responses to AZD1222 COVID-19 vaccine. Study outcomes and limitations: Unmutated variant regions are reportedly targeted by nearly half of spike-specific TCRs. Scientists sampled the repertoires only once the peak T cell response had passed. Dominant at 160-218 and 743-854, vaccine-associated CD4 TCRs also spanned spike.

This TCR came from an adult who received the AZD1222 COVID-19 vaccine. This specimen was peripheral blood, taken 28 days after the second AZD1222 dose.

The CDR3 spells CASSELGTLKKLFF. The CDR3 DNA sequence: TGTGCCAGCAGTGAGTTGGGGACACTAAAAAAACTGTTTTTT. The V call is TRBV2, the J call TRBJ1-4; D perhaps matches TRBD1 (6 bases). Trimming stripped 3 bases from V and 9 bases from J, with 14 bases between. Germline assignment: CDR1 SNHLY and CDR2 FYNNEI. The CDR3 totals 14 residues.